The 14 T cell receptor beta chains presented below share a single source sample, sequenced in a study of T cells in Graves' hyperthyroidism and ophthalmopathy. RNA transcripts served as the template for amplifying TCR beta CDR3 regions. The HTBI primer set drove a first-round RT-PCR of the TCR CDR3. TCRdb independently ran MiXCR on the multiplex PCR reads; one entry per CDR3 protein. This sample carries fewer than 750,000 distinct CDR3 sequences, about 14% of them seen once, and the ten largest clones take around an eighth. The material sequenced was blood. These receptors were obtained from a woman between 45 and 60 years old with Graves' ophthalmopathy.

This clonotype was seen a handful of times. The chain uses TRBV15 and TRBJ2-1, with D perhaps TRBD2 (5 bases). The V end lost 0 bases, the J end lost 7 bases, and 19 bases lay between the germline ends. The CDR3 is made up of 17 amino acids. Germline V gives CDR1 LNHNV, CDR2 YYDKDF (reference sequence). In DNA form, the CDR3 reads TGTGCCACCAGCAGAGATAGCGTAGAGCTCAGGAGGAATGAGCAGTTCTTC. It specifies CATSRDSVELRRNEQFF.

This clonotype came up many times. The V and J genes are TRBV11-2 and TRBJ2-7, with 11 bases lining up with TRBD1. The V gene end was trimmed by 9 bases and the J gene end by 7 bases; junction bases not matched to a gene: 11. The length of the CDR3 is 14 residues. Looked up from germline, CDR1 is SGHAT and CDR2 is FQNNGV. In DNA, the CDR3 is TGTGCCAGTAACGGAGGACAGGGGGCACGGGAGCAGTACTTC. Its protein is CASNGGQGAREQYF.

This clonotype was recorded many times. The V and J genes are TRBV6-1 and TRBJ2-7; TRBD2 matches 10 bases. The CDR3 contains 16 residues. Germline CDR1 reads MNHNS; CDR2 reads SASEGT. The junction had 8 bases not matched to a gene; V was cut back by 5 bases and J by 1 base. CDR3 nucleotide sequence: TGTGCCAGCAGTTACGCCGGGACTAGCGTATCCTACGAGCAGTACTTC. Its protein is CASSYAGTSVSYEQYF.

This clonotype has a count of ten or more. The CDR3 region has the DNA TGTGCCAGCAGCGGAGAACTGGGACTTAATGAAAAACTGTTTTTT. Residues: CASSGELGLNEKLFF. This rearrangement joins TRBV14 to TRBJ1-4; maybe TRBD1 (5 bases). Per the germline V gene, CDR1 is SGHDN and CDR2 is FVKESK. CDR3 length: 15 residues. V lost 5 bases, J lost 4 bases, and 14 bases lay in between.

This clonotype has a count of ten or more. The CDR3 loop is CASSLYLQWASGKSTDTQYF. CDR3 nucleotides: TGTGCCAGCAGTTTATATTTGCAGTGGGCTAGCGGGAAGAGCACAGATACGCAGTATTTT. This rearrangement joins TRBV28 to TRBJ2-3; 9 bases are a match to TRBD2. Unmatched junction bases numbered 14, after V lost 1 base and J lost 0 bases. Germline CDR1 reads MDHEN; CDR2 reads SYDVKM. The CDR3 is 20 residues long.

This clonotype was detected a few times. In DNA, the CDR3 is TGTGCCAGTAGTTCGGGATCTCTGACTGAAGCTTTCTTT. It is translated as CASSSGSLTEAFF. This rearrangement joins TRBV19 to TRBJ1-1; D uncertain. The CDR3 runs 13 residues. The germline V gene has CDR1 LNHDA and CDR2 SQIVND (reference sequence). V lost 5 bases, J lost 5 bases, and 12 bases lay in between.

At least ten counts were recorded for this clonotype. The chain is built from TRBV3-1 and TRBJ2-7; 11 bases are a match to TRBD2. The CDR3 runs to 17 residues. The V and J ends lost 4 bases and 0 bases, in that order; junction bases with no gene match: 8. From germline, CDR1 is LGHDT and CDR2 YNNKEL (reference sequence). The CDR3 loop reads CASSLRLAGSLSYEQYF. CDR3 nucleotides: TGTGCCAGCAGCCTACGACTAGCGGGGTCCCTCTCCTACGAGCAGTACTTC.

The chain carries TRBV6-4 and TRBJ1-1; no reliable D call. The CDR3 has 13 residues. V was trimmed by 3 bases and J by 3 bases, leaving 8 bases between them. Germline V CDR1 and CDR2: MRHNA, SNTAGT. The DNA for the CDR3 is TGTGCCAGCAGTGAAAGGTGGGACACTGAAGCTTTCTTT. Translation gives CASSERWDTEAFF.

At least ten counts were recorded for this clonotype. V gene TRBV9 combines with J gene TRBJ2-1, with D possibly TRBD1 on 6 matching bases. V dropped 4 bases and J dropped 2 bases, with 19 bases sitting between them. There are 17 residues in the CDR3. Germline V lookup: CDR1 SGDLS, CDR2 YYNGEE. Written as DNA, the CDR3 is TGTGCCAGCAGCCCCCATTTACAGGGTAGGGCCTACAATGAGCAGTTCTTC. It translates to CASSPHLQGRAYNEQFF.

The V gene is TRBV10-2, the J gene TRBJ2-7, with 9 bases lining up with TRBD2. Trimming took 3 bases from V and 3 from J; bases not matched to a gene: 6. The CDR3 loop spans 15 amino acids. From germline, CDR1 is WSHSY and CDR2 SAAADI. CDR3 nucleotide sequence: TGCGCCAGCAGTGATCTAGCGGGAAGTAACTACGAGCAGTACTTC. This codes for CASSDLAGSNYEQYF.

Many counts were recorded for this clonotype. The V and J genes are TRBV6-2 or TRBV6-3 and TRBJ2-2, with a weak D call TRBD2 (5 bases). The CDR3 is 19 residues long. Germline CDR1 MNHEY, CDR2 SVGEGT. V lost 0 bases and J lost 4, with 21 bases in between. CDR3 residues: CASSYSRLRAVGRTGELFF. In DNA form, the CDR3 reads TGTGCCAGCAGTTACTCTCGATTGCGGGCGGTTGGGCGCACCGGGGAGCTGTTTTTT.

The sample holds many counts of this clonotype. This chain links TRBV18 with TRBJ1-6; perhaps TRBD1 as D (5 bases). The germline V gene encodes CDR1 KGHSH and CDR2 LQKENI. CDR3 length equals 14 residues. V gave up 1 base and J gave up 6 bases, with 7 bases separating them. CDR3 sequence: CASSPQGPNSPLHF. The CDR3 DNA is TGTGCCAGCTCACCACAGGGACCTAATTCACCCCTCCACTTT. Full variable domain (outside the CDR3, taken from reference TRBV18 and TRBJ1-6): NAGVMQNPRHLVRRRGQEARLRCSPMKGHSHVYWYRQLPEEGLKFMVYLQKENIIDESGMPKERFSAEFPKEGPSILRIQQVVRGDSAAYFCASSPQGPNSPLHFGNGTRLTVT.

This clonotype was observed many times. The rearrangement uses TRBV5-1 and TRBJ2-3; 10 nucleotides match TRBD2. V was pared by 0 bases and J by 1 base, with 8 bases of the junction left unmatched. This CDR3 has 18 residues. Germline assignment: CDR1 SGHRS and CDR2 YFSETQ. This CDR3 is CASSLVPSGRVGTDTQYF. In DNA form, the CDR3 reads TGCGCCAGCAGCTTGGTTCCTAGCGGGAGAGTGGGCACAGATACGCAGTATTTT.

Notes on this clonotype: This may come from a read error, since a much larger clone is one base off. The chain employs TRBV24-1 and TRBJ1-5; tentatively, D is TRBD1 (5 bases). This CDR3 contains 17 residues. The germline CDR1 and CDR2 sequences are KGHDR and SFDVKD. CDR3 in amino acids: CATSDSSQGLPNQPRHF. The DNA for the CDR3 is TGTGCCACCAGTGACTCTTCCCAGGGACTCCCCAATCAGCCCCGGCATTTT.